One sample yielded the 2 T cell receptor beta chains listed below, sequenced in a study of CD8 T cells in ankylosing spondylitis. TCRdb ran MiXCR on the 5' RACE reads and lists one entry per CDR3 protein. The sample records approximately 110,000 distinct CDR3 sequences, 24% being singletons. Input material: synovial fluid, either unsorted or a sorted T cell fraction (not recorded which). The receptors originated from a male donor with ankylosing spondylitis.

This clonotype appeared a few times. The chain employs TRBV6-5 and TRBJ2-1; a weak D match, TRBD2 (5 bases). Germline CDR1 reads MNHEY; CDR2 reads SVGAGI. Trimming left V 4 bases short and J 3 bases short, with 13 bases between. This CDR3 spans 15 amino acids. The CDR3 reads CASSSRGVGYNEQFF. In nucleotides, the CDR3 is TGTGCCAGCAGTTCCCGGGGAGTAGGCTACAATGAGCAGTTCTTC.

The rearrangement joins TRBV3-1 to TRBJ2-6; D is possibly TRBD1 (5 bases). Germline CDR1 LGHDT, CDR2 YNNKEL (reference sequence). This CDR3 comprises 17 residues. Trimming shortened V by 5 bases and J by 4 bases, and 18 bases separated the two germline ends. In nucleotides, the CDR3 is TGTGCCAGCAGCTCCATGGACCATGGGGCCGGGGCCAACGTCCTGACTTTC. It yields the protein CASSSMDHGAGANVLTF.